This T cell receptor (beta chain) is from a study of T-cell reconstitution after alpha-beta-depleted transplantation in children. Study-level points and caveats: Reports say that about two months after transplant, the alpha-beta T cells came out of several hundred graft clones that had expanded. One year after transplant, T-cell counts and diversity came mostly from newly produced T cells. After transplant, high TCRbeta diversity at day 60 in some patients arose from surviving recipient T cells and thymic progenitors.

This clonotype was found a few times. Its antigen is still unknown. Unique molecular identifiers were used in preparing the TCRbeta library. TCRdb re-called the PCR reads through MiXCR, storing one row per CDR3 protein. The table has about 97,000 distinct CDR3 sequences, 4.5% to 7.5% seen once. V shed 4 bases and J shed 6 bases, with 15 bases lying between them. The CDR3 spans 15 residues. Germline assignment: CDR1 KGHDR and CDR2 SFDVKD. The starting material was PBMCs, mostly from graft donor cells, obtained 60 days after TCRalphabeta/CD19-depleted stem cell transplant. This chain uses TRBV24-1 with TRBJ2-1, with D tentatively TRBD1 (6 bases). The receptor was derived from a female patient aged 2 to 10 who had a stem cell transplant for Fanconi anemia, so the T cells may come from the graft donor. The CDR3 DNA is TGTGCCACCAGTGACACCAGGACAGTAAGCAATGAGCAGTTCTTC. Protein product: CATSDTRTVSNEQFF.